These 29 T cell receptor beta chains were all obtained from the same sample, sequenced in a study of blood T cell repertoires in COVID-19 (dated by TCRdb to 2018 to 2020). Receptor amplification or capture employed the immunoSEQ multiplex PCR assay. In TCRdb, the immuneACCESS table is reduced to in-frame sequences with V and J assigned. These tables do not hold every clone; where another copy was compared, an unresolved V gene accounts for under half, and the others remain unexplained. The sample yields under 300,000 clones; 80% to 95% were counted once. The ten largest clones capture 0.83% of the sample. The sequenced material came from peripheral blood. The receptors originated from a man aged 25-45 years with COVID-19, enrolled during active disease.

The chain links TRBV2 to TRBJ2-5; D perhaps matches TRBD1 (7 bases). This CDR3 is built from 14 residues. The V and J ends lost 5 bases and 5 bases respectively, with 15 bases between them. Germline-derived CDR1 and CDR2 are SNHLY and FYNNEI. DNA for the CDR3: TGTGCCAGCAGTATTCAGGGGGGCCAGGAGACCCAGTACTTC. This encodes CASSIQGGQETQYF.

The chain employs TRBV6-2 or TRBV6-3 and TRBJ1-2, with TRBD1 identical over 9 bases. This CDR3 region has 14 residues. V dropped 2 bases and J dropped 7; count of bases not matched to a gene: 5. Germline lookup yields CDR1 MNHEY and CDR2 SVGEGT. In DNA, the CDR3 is TGTGCCAGCAGTTACGGAGAGGGACAGGGTGGCTACACCTTC. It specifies CASSYGEGQGGYTF.

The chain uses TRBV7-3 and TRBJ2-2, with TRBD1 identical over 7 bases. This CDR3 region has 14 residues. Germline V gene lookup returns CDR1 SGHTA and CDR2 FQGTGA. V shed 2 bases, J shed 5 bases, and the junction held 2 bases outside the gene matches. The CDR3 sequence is CASSLEGATGELFF. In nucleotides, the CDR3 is TGTGCCAGCAGCTTAGAGGGGGCTACCGGGGAGCTGTTTTTT.

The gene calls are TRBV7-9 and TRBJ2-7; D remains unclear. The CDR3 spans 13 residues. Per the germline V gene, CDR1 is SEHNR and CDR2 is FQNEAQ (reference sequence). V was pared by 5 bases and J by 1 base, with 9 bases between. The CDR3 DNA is TGTGCCAGCAGCCAACAGTCTTCCTACGAGCAGTACTTC. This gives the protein CASSQQSSYEQYF.

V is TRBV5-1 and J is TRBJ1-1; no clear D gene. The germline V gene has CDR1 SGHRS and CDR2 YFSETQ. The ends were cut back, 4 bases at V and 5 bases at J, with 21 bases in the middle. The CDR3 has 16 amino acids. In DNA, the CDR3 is TGCGCCAGCAGCCCGGCCCTCGGGCTGGCGGGTACTGAAGCTTTCTTT. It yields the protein CASSPALGLAGTEAFF.

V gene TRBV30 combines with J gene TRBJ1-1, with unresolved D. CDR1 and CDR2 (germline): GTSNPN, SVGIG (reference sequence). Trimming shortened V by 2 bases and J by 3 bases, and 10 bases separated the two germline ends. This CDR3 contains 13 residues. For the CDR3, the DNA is TGTGCCTGGAGTTCCCAGGCAGACACTGAAGCTTTCTTT. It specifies CAWSSQADTEAFF.

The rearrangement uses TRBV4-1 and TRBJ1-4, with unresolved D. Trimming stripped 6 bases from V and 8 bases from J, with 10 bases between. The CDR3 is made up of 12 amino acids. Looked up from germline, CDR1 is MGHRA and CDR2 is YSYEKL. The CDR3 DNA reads TGCGCCAGCAGTCGCAGCGGGGAAAAACTGTTTTTT. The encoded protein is CASSRSGEKLFF.

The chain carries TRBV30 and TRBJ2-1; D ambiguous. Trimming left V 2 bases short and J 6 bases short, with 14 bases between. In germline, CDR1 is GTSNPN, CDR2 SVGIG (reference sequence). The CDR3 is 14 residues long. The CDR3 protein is CAWSPELLPNEQFF. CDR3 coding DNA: TGTGCCTGGAGTCCTGAACTTCTTCCCAATGAGCAGTTCTTC.

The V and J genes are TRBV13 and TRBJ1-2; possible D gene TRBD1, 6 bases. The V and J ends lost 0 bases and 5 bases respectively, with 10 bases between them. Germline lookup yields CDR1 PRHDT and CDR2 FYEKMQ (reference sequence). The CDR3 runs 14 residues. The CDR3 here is CASSLGGGAYGYTF. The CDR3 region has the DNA TGTGCCAGCAGCTTAGGCGGGGGGGCTTATGGCTACACCTTC.

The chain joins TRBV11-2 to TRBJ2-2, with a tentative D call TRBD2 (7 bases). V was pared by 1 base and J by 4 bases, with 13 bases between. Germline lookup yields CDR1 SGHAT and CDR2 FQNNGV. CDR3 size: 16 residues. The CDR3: CASSLGAGATTGELFF. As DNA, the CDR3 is TGTGCCAGCAGCTTAGGGGCGGGGGCTACCACCGGGGAGCTGTTTTTT.

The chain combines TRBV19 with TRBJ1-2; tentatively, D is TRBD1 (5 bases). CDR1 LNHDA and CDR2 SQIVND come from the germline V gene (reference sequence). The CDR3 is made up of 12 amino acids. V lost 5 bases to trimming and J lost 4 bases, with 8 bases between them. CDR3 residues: CASSPQGYGYTF. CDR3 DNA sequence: TGTGCCAGTAGTCCCCAGGGCTATGGCTACACCTTC.

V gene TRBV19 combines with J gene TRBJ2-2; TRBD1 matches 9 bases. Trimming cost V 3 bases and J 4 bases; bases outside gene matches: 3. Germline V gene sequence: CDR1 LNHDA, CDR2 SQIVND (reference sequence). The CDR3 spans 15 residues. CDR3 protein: CASSIGTGTTGELFF. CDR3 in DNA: TGTGCCAGTAGTATCGGGACAGGGACCACCGGGGAGCTGTTTTTT.

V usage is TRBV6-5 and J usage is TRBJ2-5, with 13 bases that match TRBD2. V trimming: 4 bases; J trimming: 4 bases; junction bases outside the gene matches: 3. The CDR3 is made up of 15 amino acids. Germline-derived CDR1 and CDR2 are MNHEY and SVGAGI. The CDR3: CASSWTSGGGETQYF. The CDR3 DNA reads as TGTGCCAGCAGTTGGACTAGCGGGGGAGGAGAGACCCAGTACTTC.

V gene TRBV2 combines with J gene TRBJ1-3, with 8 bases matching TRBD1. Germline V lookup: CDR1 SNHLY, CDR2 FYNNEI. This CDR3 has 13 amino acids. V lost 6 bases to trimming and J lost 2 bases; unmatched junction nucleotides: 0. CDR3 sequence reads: CASRQGAGNTIYF. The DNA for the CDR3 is TGTGCCAGCAGACAGGGGGCTGGAAACACCATATATTTT.

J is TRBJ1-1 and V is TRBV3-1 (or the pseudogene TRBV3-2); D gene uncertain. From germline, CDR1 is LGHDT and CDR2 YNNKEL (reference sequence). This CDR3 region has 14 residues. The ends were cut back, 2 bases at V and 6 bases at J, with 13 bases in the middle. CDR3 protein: CASSQYGEGAEAFF. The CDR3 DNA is TGTGCCAGCAGCCAATACGGGGAGGGAGCTGAAGCTTTCTTT.

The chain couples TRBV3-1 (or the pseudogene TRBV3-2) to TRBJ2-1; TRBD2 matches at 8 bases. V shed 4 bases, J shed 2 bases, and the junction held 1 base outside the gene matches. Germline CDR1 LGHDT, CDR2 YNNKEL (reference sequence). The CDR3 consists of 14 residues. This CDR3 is CASSPGGPYNEQFF. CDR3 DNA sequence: TGTGCCAGCAGCCCGGGGGGGCCCTACAATGAGCAGTTCTTC.

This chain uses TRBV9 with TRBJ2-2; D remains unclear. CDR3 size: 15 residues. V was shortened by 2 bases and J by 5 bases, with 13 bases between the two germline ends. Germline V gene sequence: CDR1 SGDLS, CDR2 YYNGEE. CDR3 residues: CASSVGFLGTGELFF. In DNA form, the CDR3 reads TGTGCCAGCAGCGTTGGTTTCCTCGGTACCGGGGAGCTGTTTTTT. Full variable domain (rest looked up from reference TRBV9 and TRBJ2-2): DSGVTQTPKHLITATGQRVTLRCSPRSGDLSVYWYQQSLDQGLQFLIQYYNGEERAKGNILERFSAQQFPDLHSELNLSSLELGDSALYFCASSVGFLGTGELFFGEGSRLTVL.

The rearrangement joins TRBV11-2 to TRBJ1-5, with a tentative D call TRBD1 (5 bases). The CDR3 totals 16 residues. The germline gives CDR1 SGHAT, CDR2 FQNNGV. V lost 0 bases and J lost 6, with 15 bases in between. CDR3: CASSLDGQGRGQPQHF. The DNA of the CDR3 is TGTGCCAGCAGCTTAGATGGTCAGGGAAGGGGTCAGCCCCAGCATTTT.

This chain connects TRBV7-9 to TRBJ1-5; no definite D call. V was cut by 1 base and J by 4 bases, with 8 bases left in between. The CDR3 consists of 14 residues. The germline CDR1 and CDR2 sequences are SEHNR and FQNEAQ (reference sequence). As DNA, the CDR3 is TGTGCCAGCAGCTTAGGTCTCGGTAATCAGCCCCAGCATTTT. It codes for CASSLGLGNQPQHF.

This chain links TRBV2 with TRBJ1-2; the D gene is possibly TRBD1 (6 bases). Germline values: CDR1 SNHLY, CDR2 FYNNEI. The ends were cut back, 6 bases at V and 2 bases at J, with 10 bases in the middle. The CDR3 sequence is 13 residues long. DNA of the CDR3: TGTGCCAGCAGATGGGACAACAACTATGGCTACACCTTC. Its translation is CASRWDNNYGYTF.

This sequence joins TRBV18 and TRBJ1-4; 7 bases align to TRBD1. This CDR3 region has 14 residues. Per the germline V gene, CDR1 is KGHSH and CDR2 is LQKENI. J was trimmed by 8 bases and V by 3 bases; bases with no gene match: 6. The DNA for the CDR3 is TGTGCCAGCTCACCGGGACAGATGAGCGAAAAACTGTTTTTT. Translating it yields CASSPGQMSEKLFF. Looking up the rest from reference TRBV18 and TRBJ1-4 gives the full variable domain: NAGVMQNPRHLVRRRGQEARLRCSPMKGHSHVYWYRQLPEEGLKFMVYLQKENIIDESGMPKERFSAEFPKEGPSILRIQQVVRGDSAAYFCASSPGQMSEKLFFGSGTQLSVL.

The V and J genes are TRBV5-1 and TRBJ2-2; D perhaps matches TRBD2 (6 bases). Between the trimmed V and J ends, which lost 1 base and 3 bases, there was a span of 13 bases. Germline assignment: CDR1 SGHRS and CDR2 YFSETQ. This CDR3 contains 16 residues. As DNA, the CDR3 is TGCGCCAGCAGCTTGAGCCCTAGCGTAGACACCGGGGAGCTGTTTTTT. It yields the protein CASSLSPSVDTGELFF. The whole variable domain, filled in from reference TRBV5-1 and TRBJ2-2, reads KAGVTQTPRYLIKTRGQQVTLSCSPISGHRSVSWYQQTPGQGLQFLFEYFSETQRNKGNFPGRFSGRQFSNSRSEMNVSTLELGDSALYLCASSLSPSVDTGELFFGEGSRLTVL.

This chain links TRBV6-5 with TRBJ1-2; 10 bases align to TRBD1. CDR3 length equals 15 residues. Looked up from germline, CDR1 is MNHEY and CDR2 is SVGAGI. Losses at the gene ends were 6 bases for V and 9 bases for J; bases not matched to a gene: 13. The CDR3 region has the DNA TGTGCCAGCAGCAAGAGACAGGGGGCGGAGGGAAGCTACACCTTC. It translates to CASSKRQGAEGSYTF.

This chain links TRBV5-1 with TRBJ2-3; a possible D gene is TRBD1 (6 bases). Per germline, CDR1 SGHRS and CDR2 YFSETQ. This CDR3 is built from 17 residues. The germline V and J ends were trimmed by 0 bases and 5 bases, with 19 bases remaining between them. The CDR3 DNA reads TGCGCCAGCAGCTTGGTGGCCAGGGGCGGTGGCCAAGATACGCAGTATTTT. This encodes CASSLVARGGGQDTQYF.

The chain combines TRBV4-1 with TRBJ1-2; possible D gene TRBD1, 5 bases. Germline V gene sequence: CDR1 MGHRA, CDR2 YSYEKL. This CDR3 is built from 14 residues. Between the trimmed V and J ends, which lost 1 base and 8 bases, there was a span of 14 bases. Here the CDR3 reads CASSQGQGQRGYTF. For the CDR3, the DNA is TGCGCCAGCAGCCAAGGTCAGGGCCAAAGGGGCTACACCTTC.

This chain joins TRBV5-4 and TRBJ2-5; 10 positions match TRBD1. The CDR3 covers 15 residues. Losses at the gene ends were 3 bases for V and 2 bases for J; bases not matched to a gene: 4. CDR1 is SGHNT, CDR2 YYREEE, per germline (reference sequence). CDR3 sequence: CASSSLDRGQETQYF. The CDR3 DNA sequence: TGTGCCAGCAGCTCCTTGGACAGGGGGCAAGAGACCCAGTACTTC.

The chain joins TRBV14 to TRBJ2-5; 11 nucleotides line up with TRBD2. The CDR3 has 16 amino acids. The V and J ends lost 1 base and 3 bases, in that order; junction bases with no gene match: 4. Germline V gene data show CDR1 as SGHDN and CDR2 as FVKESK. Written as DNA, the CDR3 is TGTGCCAGCAGCCAAGGACTAGCGGGGACAAAAGAGACCCAGTACTTC. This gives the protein CASSQGLAGTKETQYF.

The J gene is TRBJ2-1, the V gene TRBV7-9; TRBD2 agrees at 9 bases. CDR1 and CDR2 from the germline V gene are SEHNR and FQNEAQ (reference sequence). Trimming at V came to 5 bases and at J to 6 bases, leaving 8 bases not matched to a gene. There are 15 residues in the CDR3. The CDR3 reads CASSPGTSHRNEQFF. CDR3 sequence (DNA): TGTGCCAGCAGCCCCGGGACTAGCCACCGCAATGAGCAGTTCTTC.

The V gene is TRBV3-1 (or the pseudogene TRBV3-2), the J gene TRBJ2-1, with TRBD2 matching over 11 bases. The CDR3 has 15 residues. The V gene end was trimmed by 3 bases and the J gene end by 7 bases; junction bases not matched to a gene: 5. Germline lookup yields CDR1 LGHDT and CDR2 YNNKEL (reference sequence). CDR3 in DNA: TGTGCCAGCAGCCAGCCTAGCGGGGGGAGGAATGAGCAGTTCTTC. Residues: CASSQPSGGRNEQFF.